This T cell receptor (beta chain) was identified in a study of long-term antiretroviral therapy in people with HIV. Study-level findings and limits: Repertoires looked antigen-experienced, with only a slight naive shift after ART.

As to this clone: What it recognizes is unknown.

V lost 3 bases and J lost 0, with 6 bases in between. Germline CDR1 SGHAT, CDR2 FQNNGV. There are 14 residues in the CDR3. Sequencing relied on immunoSEQ assay v3.0, run at survey level. Repertoires were generated with immunoSEQ multiplex PCR, while TCRdb's copy carries only in-frame clones and drops some. The sample carries about 13,000 clones, around 77% recorded once. The rearrangement joins TRBV11-2 to TRBJ1-5; D is unclear. Sequenced material: unsorted PBMCs, taken 1.3 years after starting antiretroviral therapy. The origin of this receptor is a woman under 30 with HIV. The CDR3: CASSLGYSNQPQHF. DNA for the CDR3: TGTGCCAGCAGCTTGGGCTATAGCAATCAGCCCCAGCATTTT.